The sequence of this T cell receptor beta chain was determined in a study of a mutant IDH1 vaccine in newly diagnosed glioma (dated by TCRdb to the early 2020s). With regard to the full study: Eight vaccinations were administered to patients in weeks 1, 3, 5, 7, 11, 15, 19 and 23, corresponding to visits V03 through V10. For exploratory analyses, longitudinal TCRB deep sequencing was carried out in around 26 treated patients wherever samples were available. Vaccination began 4-6 weeks after radiotherapy alone, or alongside temozolomide cycles in the chemotherapy-containing groups. Peripheral blood was drawn at six visits: V03 (baseline), V05, V07, V10, V12 and V13. Of the roughly 30 treated patients, approximately 62% were male and roughly 38% were female, and a mean age of 40.4 years was recorded. Prior to enrollment, standard therapy consisting of radiotherapy alone, temozolomide alone, or radiochemotherapy with temozolomide had been administered to patients, with the combination being received by most patients. Broader findings and caveats from the paper: The authors noted that analyses of patient blood samples could not be reproduced because of sample limitations. Pseudoprogression appeared unrelated to alterations in the top peripheral T cell clonotypes detected by TCRB sequencing. Vaccine-induced immune responses across multiple MHC alleles were detected in over 80% of patients. Availability determined which PBMC samples were chosen for TCRB deep sequencing.

In regard to this clone: There is no known antigen for this receptor. Base qualities were left out, and no much larger clone turns up one base away.

Its CDR3 holds 16 amino acids, cysteine through phenylalanine. The CDR3 DNA has 48 bases and is translated from base 1. V is cut back by 3 bases and J by 2 bases, with 5 bases in the junction unmatched. CDR1 SGHRS and CDR2 YFSETQ are derived from the germline V gene. Library preparation was by the immunoSEQ multiplex PCR assay. The hsTCRB Kit was used according to the manufacturer's protocol to amplify rearranged TCR beta chain sequences. Sequencing of TCRB libraries was carried out on an Illumina MiSeq. In the source study's methods: Demultiplexing, trimming and gene mapping were performed with the kit vendor's proprietary platform. Held by TCRdb, this immuneACCESS table contains in-frame sequences only and omits some clones. Under half of the omission traces to an unresolved V gene where checked; the cause of the rest is unknown. The DNA was the basis for D and trimming; V, J and clone size are from that table. The sample yields around 52,000 clones; approximately 78% were counted once. The top ten clonotypes cover about 2% of the sample.

The intended sense of this specimen's time point label: week 5, during vaccination. A 20-mer mutant IDH1 peptide at 300 micrograms in Montanide made up each vaccine dose, which was injected subcutaneously together with topical imiquimod. Donors had newly diagnosed WHO grade 3 or 4 IDH1-mutant astrocytomas with loss of nuclear ATRX. The samples were drawn from NOA16, a multicentre, single-arm, open-label phase I trial in Germany that tested a mutant IDH1 peptide vaccine in humans for the first time. Genomic DNA for TCRB sequencing was extracted from EDTA blood using the DNeasy Blood and Tissue Kit. The sequencing used PBMCs, collected from a glioma patient whose treatment included an IDH1 peptide vaccine. The source of this sequence is a woman in her thirties or forties with glioma. The chain joins TRBV5-1 to TRBJ2-3; 11 central bases correspond to TRBD2. The nucleotides read TGCGCCAGCAGCTCGCCGGGACTAGCGGTCACAGATACGCAGTATTTT. It encodes CASSSPGLAVTDTQYF.